The clone carrying this T cell receptor (beta chain) was seen only a few times. Antigen specificity is unknown. Germline V gene lookup returns CDR1 GTSNPN and CDR2 SVGIG (reference sequence). V was pared by 7 bases and J by 3 bases, with 16 bases between. The CDR3 spans 14 residues. These data come from a study of a mutant IDH1 vaccine in newly diagnosed glioma. Study-level background: Commencement of vaccination occurred 4-6 weeks following radiotherapy alone, or concurrently with temozolomide cycles. Beforehand, treatment had been radiotherapy, temozolomide, or both; the majority received both. Notes on the study in general: Changes in the top peripheral T cell clonotypes seemingly had no bearing on pseudoprogression.

The protocol was immunoSEQ multiplex PCR, while the TCRdb copy is restricted to in-frame clones and leaves out a portion. This table has approximately 50,000 clones, roughly four fifths appearing once. Time point noted: week 47, end of study. Every vaccine dose comprised 300 ug of mutant IDH1 20-mer peptide plus topical imiquimod. The specimen comprised PBMCs, sampled from a glioma patient whose treatment included an IDH1 peptide vaccine. This rearrangement joins TRBV30 to TRBJ1-5, with D unresolved. The sequence was obtained from a woman between 45 and 65 years old with glioma. CDR3 nucleotides: TGTGCCTTCCGAGTGGGGAGGTACAATCAGCCCCAGCATTTT. Protein: CAFRVGRYNQPQHF.